The TCR beta chain under discussion was sequenced for a study of blood T cell repertoires in COVID-19. Study-level background: There were acute and convalescent COVID-19 samples, and they came from the United States, Italy and Spain. PBMCs, B-cell-depleted T cells, or T cells were the source of the cDNA or gDNA that made up the material.

This CDR3 spans 13 amino acids. Germline assignment: CDR1 SNHLY and CDR2 FYNNEI. V was cut by 6 bases and J by 7 bases, with 13 bases left in between. Original processing notes: Estimates of nucleated cell counts were drawn from the amplification of reference gene primers. Clones were sequenced by immunoSEQ multiplex PCR, and TCRdb holds only the in-frame ones, with some missing. That table furnishes V, J and clone size, whereas the DNA furnished D and trimming. The sample holds fewer than 500,000 clones; approximately 90% are singletons and the top ten take 4% to 5.5%. The rearrangement links TRBV2 to TRBJ2-1, with a possible D match to TRBD1 (6 bases). Specimen: peripheral blood. The clonotype originates from a woman aged 25 to 39 with acute or convalescent COVID-19. CDR3: CASRQGSGNEQFF. The CDR3 bases are TGTGCCAGCAGGCAGGGGTCAGGGAATGAGCAGTTCTTC.